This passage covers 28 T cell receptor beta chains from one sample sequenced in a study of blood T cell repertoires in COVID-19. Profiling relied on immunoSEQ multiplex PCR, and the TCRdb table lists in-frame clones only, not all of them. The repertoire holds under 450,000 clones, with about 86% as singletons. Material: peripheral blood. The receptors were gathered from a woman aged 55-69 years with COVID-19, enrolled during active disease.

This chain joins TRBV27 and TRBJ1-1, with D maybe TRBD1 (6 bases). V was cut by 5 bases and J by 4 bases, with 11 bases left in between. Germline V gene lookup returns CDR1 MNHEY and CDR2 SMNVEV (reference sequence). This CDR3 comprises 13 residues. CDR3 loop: CASSQGTGTEAFF. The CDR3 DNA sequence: TGTGCCAGCAGTCAGGGGACGGGCACTGAAGCTTTCTTT.

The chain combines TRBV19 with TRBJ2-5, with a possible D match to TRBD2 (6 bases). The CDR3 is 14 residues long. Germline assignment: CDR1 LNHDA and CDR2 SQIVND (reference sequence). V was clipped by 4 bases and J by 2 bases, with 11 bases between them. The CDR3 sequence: CASSTGSSQETQYF. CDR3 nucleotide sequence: TGTGCCAGTAGTACCGGGAGCAGTCAAGAGACCCAGTACTTC.

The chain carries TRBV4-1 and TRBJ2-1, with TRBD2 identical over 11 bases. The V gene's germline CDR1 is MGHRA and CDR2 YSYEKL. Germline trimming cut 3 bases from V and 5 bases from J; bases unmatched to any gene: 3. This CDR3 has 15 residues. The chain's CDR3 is CASSQTSGEDNEQFF. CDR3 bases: TGCGCCAGCAGCCAGACTAGCGGGGAGGACAATGAGCAGTTCTTC.

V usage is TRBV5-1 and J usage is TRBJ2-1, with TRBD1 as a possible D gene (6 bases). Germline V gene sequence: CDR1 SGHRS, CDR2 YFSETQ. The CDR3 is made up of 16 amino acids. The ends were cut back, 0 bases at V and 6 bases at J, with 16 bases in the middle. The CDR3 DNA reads TGCGCCAGCAGCTTGGACCCGCCGGGACAAAGCAATGAGCAGTTCTTC. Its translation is CASSLDPPGQSNEQFF.

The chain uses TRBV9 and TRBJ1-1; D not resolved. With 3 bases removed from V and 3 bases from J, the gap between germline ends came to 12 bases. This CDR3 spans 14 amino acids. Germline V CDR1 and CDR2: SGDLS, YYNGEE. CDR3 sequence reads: CASSETAGYTEAFF. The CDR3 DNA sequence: TGTGCCAGCAGCGAGACCGCAGGTTACACTGAAGCTTTCTTT.

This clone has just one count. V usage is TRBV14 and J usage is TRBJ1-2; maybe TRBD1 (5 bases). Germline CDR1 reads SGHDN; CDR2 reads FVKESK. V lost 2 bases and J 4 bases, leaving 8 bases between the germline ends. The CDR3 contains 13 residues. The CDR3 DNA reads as TGTGCCAGCAGCCAACAGGGAGGCTATGGCTACACCTTC. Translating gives CASSQQGGYGYTF.

The CDR3 bases are TGTGCCAGCAGCCTGGGTACAGGGACGGAAGCTTTCTTT. Its protein product is CASSLGTGTEAFF. The V call is TRBV11-2, the J call TRBJ1-1; weak D call: TRBD1 (6 bases). Per the germline V gene, CDR1 is SGHAT and CDR2 is FQNNGV. The CDR3 totals 13 residues. The germline V and J ends were trimmed by 5 bases and 8 bases, with 15 bases remaining between them.

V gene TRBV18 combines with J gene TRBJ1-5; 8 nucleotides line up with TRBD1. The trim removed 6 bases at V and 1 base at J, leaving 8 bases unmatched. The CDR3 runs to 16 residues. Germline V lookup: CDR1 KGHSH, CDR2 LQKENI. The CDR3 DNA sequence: TGTGCCAGCTCGCCTGGGACAGGAACAAGCAATCAGCCCCAGCATTTT. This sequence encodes CASSPGTGTSNQPQHF.

The CDR3 region is CASRPRQGIYGYTF. CDR3 nucleotides: TGTGCCAGCCGCCCAAGACAGGGGATCTATGGCTACACCTTC. This sequence joins TRBV27 and TRBJ1-2; 8 nucleotides agree with TRBD1. Germline CDR1 MNHEY, CDR2 SMNVEV (reference sequence). This CDR3 has 14 amino acids. V lost 8 bases, J lost 4 bases, and 9 bases stayed unmatched.

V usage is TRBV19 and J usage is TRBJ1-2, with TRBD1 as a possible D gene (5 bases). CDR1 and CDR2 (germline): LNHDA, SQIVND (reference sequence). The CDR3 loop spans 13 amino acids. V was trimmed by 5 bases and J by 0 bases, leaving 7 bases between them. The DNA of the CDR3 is TGTGCCAGTAGTTTGACAGCTAACTATGGCTACACCTTC. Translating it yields CASSLTANYGYTF. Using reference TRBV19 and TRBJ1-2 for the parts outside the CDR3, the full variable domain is DGGITQSPKYLFRKEGQNVTLSCEQNLNHDAMYWYRQDPGQGLRLIYYSQIVNDFQKGDIAEGYSVSREKKESFPLTVTSAQKNPTAFYLCASSLTANYGYTFGSGTRLTVV.

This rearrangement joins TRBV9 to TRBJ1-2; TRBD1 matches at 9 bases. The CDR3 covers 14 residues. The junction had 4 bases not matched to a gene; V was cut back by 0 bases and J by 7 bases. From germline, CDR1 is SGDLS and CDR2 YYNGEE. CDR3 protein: CASSVVDRGGGYTF. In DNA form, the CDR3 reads TGTGCCAGCAGCGTAGTGGACAGGGGTGGTGGCTACACCTTC.

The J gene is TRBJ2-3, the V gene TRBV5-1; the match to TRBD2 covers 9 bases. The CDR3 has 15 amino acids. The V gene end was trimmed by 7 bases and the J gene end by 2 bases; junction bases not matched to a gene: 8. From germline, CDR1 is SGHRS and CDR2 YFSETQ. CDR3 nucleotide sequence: TGCGCCAGCCAAAAAGCGGGGGGCGTCACAGATACGCAGTATTTT. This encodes CASQKAGGVTDTQYF.

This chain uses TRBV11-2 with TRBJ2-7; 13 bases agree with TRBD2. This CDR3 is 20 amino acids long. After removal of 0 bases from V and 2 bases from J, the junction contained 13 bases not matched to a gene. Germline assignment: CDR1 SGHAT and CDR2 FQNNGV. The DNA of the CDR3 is TGTGCCAGCAGCTTAGATCACCCGCTGACTAGCGGGGGGATCACCTACGAGCAGTACTTC. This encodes CASSLDHPLTSGGITYEQYF.

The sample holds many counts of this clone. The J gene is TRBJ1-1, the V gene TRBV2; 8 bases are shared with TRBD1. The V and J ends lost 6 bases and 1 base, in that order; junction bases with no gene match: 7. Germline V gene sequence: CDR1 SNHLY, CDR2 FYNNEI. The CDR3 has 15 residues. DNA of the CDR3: TGTGCCAGCAGAGCGGACAGGGTAAAGAACACTGAAGCTTTCTTT. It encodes CASRADRVKNTEAFF.

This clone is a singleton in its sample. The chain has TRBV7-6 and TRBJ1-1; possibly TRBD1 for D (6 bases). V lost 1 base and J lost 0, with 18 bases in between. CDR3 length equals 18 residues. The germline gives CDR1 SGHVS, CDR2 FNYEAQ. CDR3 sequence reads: CASSLGRGRGLMNTEAFF. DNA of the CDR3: TGTGCCAGCAGCTTAGGTCGGGGCAGGGGCCTCATGAACACTGAAGCTTTCTTT. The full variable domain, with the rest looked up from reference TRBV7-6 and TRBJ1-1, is GAGVSQSPRYKVTKRGQDVALRCDPISGHVSLYWYRQALGQGPEFLTYFNYEAQQDKSGLPNDRFSAERPEGSISTLTIQRTEQRDSAMYRCASSLGRGRGLMNTEAFFGQGTRLTVV.

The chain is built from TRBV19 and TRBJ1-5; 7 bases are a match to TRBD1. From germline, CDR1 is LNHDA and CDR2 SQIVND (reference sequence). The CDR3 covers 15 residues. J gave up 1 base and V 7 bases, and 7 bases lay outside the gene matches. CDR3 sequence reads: CASTTTGASNQPQHF. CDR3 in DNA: TGTGCCAGTACCACAACAGGGGCCAGCAATCAGCCCCAGCATTTT.

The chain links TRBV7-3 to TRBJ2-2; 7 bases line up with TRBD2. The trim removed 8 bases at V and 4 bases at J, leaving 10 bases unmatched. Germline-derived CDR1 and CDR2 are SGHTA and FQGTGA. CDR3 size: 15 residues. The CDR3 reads CASQLRTGGTGELFF. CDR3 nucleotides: TGTGCCAGCCAACTAAGAACGGGGGGCACCGGGGAGCTGTTTTTT.

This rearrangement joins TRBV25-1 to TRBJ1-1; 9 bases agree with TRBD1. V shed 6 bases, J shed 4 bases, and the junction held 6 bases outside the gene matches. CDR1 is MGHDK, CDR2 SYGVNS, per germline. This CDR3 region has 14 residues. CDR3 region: CASSLQGASTEAFF. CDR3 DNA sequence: TGTGCCAGCAGCTTACAGGGGGCGTCCACTGAAGCTTTCTTT.

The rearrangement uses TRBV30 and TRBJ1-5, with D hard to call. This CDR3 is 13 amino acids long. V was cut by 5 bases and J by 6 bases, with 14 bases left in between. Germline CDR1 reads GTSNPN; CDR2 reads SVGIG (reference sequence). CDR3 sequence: CAWAPFLSQPQHF. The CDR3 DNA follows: TGTGCCTGGGCTCCGTTCCTCTCTCAGCCCCAGCATTTT.

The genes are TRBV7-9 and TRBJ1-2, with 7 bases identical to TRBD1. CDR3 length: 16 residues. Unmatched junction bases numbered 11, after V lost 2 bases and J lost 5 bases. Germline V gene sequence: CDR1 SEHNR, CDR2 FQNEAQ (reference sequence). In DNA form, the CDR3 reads TGTGCCAGCAGCTTATCAGGGGGGTCGAATCTATATGGCTACACCTTC. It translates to CASSLSGGSNLYGYTF.

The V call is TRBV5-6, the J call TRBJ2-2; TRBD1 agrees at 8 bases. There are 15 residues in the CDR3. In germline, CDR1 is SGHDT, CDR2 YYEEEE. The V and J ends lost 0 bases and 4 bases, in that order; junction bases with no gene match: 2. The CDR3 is CASSLGQGFTGELFF. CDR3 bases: TGTGCCAGCAGCTTGGGACAGGGGTTCACCGGGGAGCTGTTTTTT.

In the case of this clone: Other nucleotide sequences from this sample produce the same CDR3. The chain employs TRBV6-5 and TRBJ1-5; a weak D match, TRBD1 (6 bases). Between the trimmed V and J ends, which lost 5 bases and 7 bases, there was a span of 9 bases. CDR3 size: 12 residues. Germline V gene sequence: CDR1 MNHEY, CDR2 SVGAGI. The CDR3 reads CASSTQGQPQHF. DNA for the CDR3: TGTGCCAGCAGTACGCAGGGGCAGCCCCAGCATTTT.

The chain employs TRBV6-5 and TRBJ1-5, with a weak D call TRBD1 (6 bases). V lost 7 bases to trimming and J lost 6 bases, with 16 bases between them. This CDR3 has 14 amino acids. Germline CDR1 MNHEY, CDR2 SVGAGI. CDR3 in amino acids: CASILGGQSQPQHF. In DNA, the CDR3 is TGTGCCAGCATTCTCGGGGGGCAGAGTCAGCCCCAGCATTTT.

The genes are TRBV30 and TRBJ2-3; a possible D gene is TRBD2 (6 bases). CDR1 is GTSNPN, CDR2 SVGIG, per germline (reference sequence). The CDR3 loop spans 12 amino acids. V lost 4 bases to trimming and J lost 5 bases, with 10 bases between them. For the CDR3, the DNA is TGTGCCTGGACAGTGGGGGGAGATACGCAGTATTTT. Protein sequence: CAWTVGGDTQYF.

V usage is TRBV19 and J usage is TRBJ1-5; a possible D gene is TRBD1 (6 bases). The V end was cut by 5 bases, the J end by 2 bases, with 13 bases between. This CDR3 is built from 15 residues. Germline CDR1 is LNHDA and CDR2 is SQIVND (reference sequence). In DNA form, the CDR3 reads TGTGCCAGTAGTCGAGGCAGGGGAGGCAATCAGCCCCAGCATTTT. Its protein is CASSRGRGGNQPQHF.

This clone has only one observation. The CDR3 here is CASSAGTGLYGYTF. The CDR3 DNA follows: TGTGCCAGCAGTGCCGGGACAGGTTTATATGGCTACACCTTC. The V call is TRBV6-6, the J call TRBJ1-2; 8 bases are a match to TRBD1. Germline-derived CDR1 and CDR2 are MNHNY and SVGAGI (reference sequence). The CDR3 sequence is 14 residues long. V lost 5 bases and J lost 5; bases outside the gene matches: 7.

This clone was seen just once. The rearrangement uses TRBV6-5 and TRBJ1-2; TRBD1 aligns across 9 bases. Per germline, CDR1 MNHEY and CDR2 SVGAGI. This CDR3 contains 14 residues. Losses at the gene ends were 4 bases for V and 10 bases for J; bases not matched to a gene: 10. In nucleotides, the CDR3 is TGTGCCAGCAGTTCCCCATCCAGGGACAGGGCCTACACCTTC. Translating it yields CASSSPSRDRAYTF.

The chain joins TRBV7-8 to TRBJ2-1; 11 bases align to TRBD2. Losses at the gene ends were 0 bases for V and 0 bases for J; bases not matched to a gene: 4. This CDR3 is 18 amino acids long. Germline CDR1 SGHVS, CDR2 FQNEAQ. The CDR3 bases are TGTGCCAGCAGCTTAGCTCTAGCGGGGGGCCTCTCCTACAATGAGCAGTTCTTC. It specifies CASSLALAGGLSYNEQFF.